This T cell receptor (beta chain) was identified in a study of beta chain features in type 1 diabetes. The trim removed 4 bases at V and 1 base at J, leaving 3 bases unmatched. Germline values: CDR1 LGHNA, CDR2 YNFKEQ. CDR3 length equals 16 residues. This clone turned up a few times. Sorting of CD4+ naive, central memory, regulatory and stem cell-like memory cells was performed via CD45RO/CCR7/CD25/CD127/CD95/CD27. The entirety of the isolated RNA underwent reverse transcription, so expressed TCRB transcripts were sequenced. The repertoire was sequenced with immunoSEQ multiplex PCR; TCRdb's copy has only in-frame clones and lacks some. This sample carries 300,000 or so clones, approximately 8% of them seen once, and the ten largest clones take 0.44%.

The TCR comes from a woman aged 18 to 35 in good health. The genes are TRBV4-2 and TRBJ2-5; 13 bases line up with TRBD2. The sequenced material came from central memory CD4+ T cells from blood. The CDR3 here is CASSPGLAGAQETQYF. The CDR3 bases are TGTGCCAGCAGCCCAGGACTAGCGGGGGCCCAAGAGACCCAGTACTTC.